A selection of T cell receptor beta chains follows, all from one sample in a study of identical twins. TCRdb ran MiXCR on the 5' RACE reads and lists one entry per CDR3 protein. The table lists approximately 620,000 distinct CDR3 sequences, under 9% of them singletons. In addition, the sample was reused for a study of yellow fever vaccine responses in identical twins.

Sequencing was carried out using PBMCs. The receptor set was obtained from a young woman in good health. The conserved cysteine and the conserved F or W are not part of the CDR3 here.

V	length	J	CDR3
TRBV29-1	11	TRBJ2-1	SVDVGSYNEQF
TRBV3-1	14	TRBJ2-4	ASSQSLWDSQNIQY
TRBV20-1	11	TRBJ2-7	SASRDKSYEQY
TRBV18	17	TRBJ2-2	ASSPIPSGGSSNTGELF
TRBV20-1	11	TRBJ2-2	SGSRGVTGELF
TRBV29-1	11	TRBJ2-5	SVVFAAGETQY
TRBV6-1	13	TRBJ2-3	ASRPTYLGTDTQY
TRBV5-6	11	TRBJ2-7	ASSTGASDEQY
TRBV28	14	TRBJ2-1	ASSFLGSGSYNEQF
TRBV6-5	15	TRBJ2-5	ASSFIAGDLYQETQY
TRBV5-6	14	TRBJ1-5	ASSLGWQGGNQPQH
TRBV28	11	TRBJ2-7	ASTGDATGEQY
TRBV10-3	12	TRBJ1-2	AISSGTGRYGYT
TRBV4-1	15	TRBJ2-3	ASSQGLAGVSTDTQY
TRBV10-3	12	TRBJ1-2	AISSQGAENGYT
TRBV7-2	12	TRBJ2-7	ASSSIGSRGEQY
TRBV4-1	15	TRBJ2-1	ASSYMRTDQRYNEQF
TRBV7-8	13	TRBJ2-1	ASSLELAGSTGQF
TRBV5-1	13	TRBJ2-1	ASSLSRALSNEQF
TRBV5-1	16	TRBJ2-2	ASSAAAGGVFETGELF
TRBV12-3/TRBV12-4	11	TRBJ1-1	ASSFRVNTEAF
TRBV7-9	14	TRBJ2-1	ASSLARTLELNEQF
TRBV29-1	12	TRBJ1-2	SVEDLVRGSGYT
TRBV6-1	13	TRBJ2-7	AGKGLAGGTYEQY
TRBV5-6	14	TRBJ2-1	ASSSSRGTEHNEQF
TRBV20-1	14	TRBJ1-3	SARELGRRSGNTIY
TRBV7-7	11	TRBJ1-1	ASSLARDSEAF
TRBV10-3	12	TRBJ2-7	AIRIGQGPYEQY
TRBV7-9	14	TRBJ2-1	ASSLVGWDTSDEQF
TRBV29-1	13	TRBJ2-5	SVENPAESSETQY
TRBV20-1	12	TRBJ2-7	SASGRIIPYEQY
TRBV12-3/TRBV12-4	12	TRBJ2-5	ASSLGPNQETQY
TRBV20-1	14	TRBJ2-7	SAQKVAGQSSYEQY
TRBV20-1	12	TRBJ1-1	SASPYNQNTEAF
TRBV7-2	14	TRBJ2-1	ASSLYQGFFSNEQF
TRBV5-1	14	TRBJ2-2	ASSLLRSANTGELF